Sequencing of this T cell receptor (beta chain) was carried out in a study of Ad26.COV2.S vaccination and SARS-CoV-2 variants. Study-level information: This donor came from the COV1001 trial of Ad26.COV2.S. Into the muscle, Ad26.COV2.S was dosed once or twice, 56 days apart.

The table came from immunoSEQ multiplex PCR; TCRdb's copy has only in-frame clones and leaves some out. Of a few hundred thousand clones detected, about 92% appear once; the ten largest clones hold roughly 4%. Indicated treatment: some 19 received Ad26.COV2.S at low or high dose, single or two shots; roughly five received placebo; per-sample allocation not given. Following the first vaccine or placebo injection, samples were taken on day 63. The donor was a Boston adult aged 18-55 years. This vaccine is an Ad26 vector that expresses the Wuhan-strain SARS-CoV-2 spike. CDR3 length equals 16 residues. CDR1 LNHDA and CDR2 SQIVND come from the germline V gene (reference sequence). Germline trimming cut 4 bases from V and 0 bases from J; bases unmatched to any gene: 2.

The TCR sequence derives from a person between 18 and 59 years old who received the Ad26.COV2.S COVID-19 vaccine or a placebo. This chain joins TRBV19 and TRBJ2-3; 12 positions match TRBD2. Sequencing used peripheral blood, obtained in a trial of Ad26.COV2.S vaccine versus placebo. The CDR3 sequence: CASSTGTSGSTDTQYF. Written as DNA, the CDR3 is TGTGCCAGTAGTACCGGGACTAGCGGGAGCACAGATACGCAGTATTTT. The variable domain in full, with the rest retrieved from reference TRBV19 and TRBJ2-3, is DGGITQSPKYLFRKEGQNVTLSCEQNLNHDAMYWYRQDPGQGLRLIYYSQIVNDFQKGDIAEGYSVSREKKESFPLTVTSAQKNPTAFYLCASSTGTSGSTDTQYFGPGTRLTVL.